This T cell receptor (beta chain) was sequenced for a study of T-cell reconstitution after alpha-beta-depleted transplantation in children. This clonotype was detected only once. Antigen specificity is unknown. TCRbeta library preparation incorporated unique molecular identifiers. TCRdb re-analysed the PCR reads in MiXCR, keeping a single row per CDR3 protein. Here the sample spans around 4,000 distinct CDR3 sequences, roughly a quarter being singletons. The study, taken as a whole, reports: It was reported that alpha-beta T cells came from several hundred expanded graft clones (about two months after transplant).

This material consisted of PBMCs, mostly from graft donor cells, taken 60 days after TCRalphabeta/CD19-depleted stem cell transplant. This TCR was sampled from a boy under two years old who had a stem cell transplant for acute myeloid leukemia, so the T cells may come from the graft donor.

CDR3: CASSRLPSSYNEQFF. The CDR3, as DNA: TGTGCCAGCAGCCGACTTCCGAGCTCCTACAATGAGCAGTTCTTC. The chain employs TRBV14 and TRBJ2-1; D unclear. The CDR3 is made up of 15 amino acids. V was clipped by 4 bases and J by 0 bases, with 10 bases between them. Germline lookup yields CDR1 SGHDN and CDR2 FVKESK.